Given below is one T cell receptor beta chain in context. Its target is not known. Recipient blood drawn about 28 days pretransplant and days 30, 100, 180 after. This sample is part of a study of T cell clonotyping in hematopoietic cell transplantation. Study-level points and caveats: No sorting was done, leaving CD4 and CD8 contributions mixed. Higher Inverse Simpson Index values in graft donor and pretransplant recipient predicted broader posttransplant TCR diversity. After transplant, recipient diversity fell while pathologically expanded clonotypes grew through day 180.

The junction had 8 bases not matched to a gene; V was cut back by 6 bases and J by 3 bases. Germline V gene data show CDR1 as SNHLY and CDR2 as FYNNEI. CDR3 size: 15 residues. This table comes from immunoSEQ multiplex PCR, and its TCRdb copy is limited to in-frame clones, with some not included. The sample has around 11,000 clones, roughly 90% seen once; the top ten hold around 38%. The sequencing here drew on PBMCs, taken 180 days after allogeneic stem cell transplant. The rearrangement joins TRBV2 to TRBJ2-1; TRBD1 matches at 7 bases. This clonotype was sampled from a male patient aged 55 to 69 who had an allogeneic stem cell transplant from an unrelated donor, so the T cells may come from the graft donor. Some clones in this sample may be carry-over from other donors' samples. The CDR3 sequence: CASSADRASYNEQFF. The CDR3 nucleotides read TGTGCCAGCAGCGCCGACAGGGCGAGCTACAATGAGCAGTTCTTC. The entire variable domain, with the rest obtained from reference TRBV2 and TRBJ2-1, is as follows: EPEVTQTPSHQVTQMGQEVILRCVPISNHLYFYWYRQILGQKVEFLVSFYNNEISEKSEIFDDQFSVERPDGSNFTLKIRSTKLEDSAMYFCASSADRASYNEQFFGPGTRLTVL.